This TCR beta chain was sequenced for a study of OX40 agonist ivuxolimab in advanced cancers. The overall study: Treatment of patients was with ivuxolimab, an agonistic anti-OX40 (CD134) antibody. General study points: Dosing at 0.1 to 3.0 mg/kg was accompanied by clonal expansion of CD4+ and CD8+ blood T cells by week 6.

Profiling relied on immunoSEQ multiplex PCR, and the TCRdb table lists in-frame clones only, not all of them. The sample contains 76,000 or so clones, over 90% of which appear only once. The CDR3 has 17 residues. The junction had 11 bases not matched to a gene; V was cut back by 1 base and J by 6 bases. The germline gives CDR1 MNHNS, CDR2 SASEGT. The count of this clone is one. Its antigen remains unknown. This sequence was found in an adult with an advanced solid tumor such as melanoma, head and neck, liver or kidney cancer. The J gene is TRBJ2-1, the V gene TRBV6-1; 8 nucleotides match TRBD1. The sequencing here drew on CD4+ or CD8+ T cells sorted from blood, taken in a trial of the OX40 agonist ivuxolimab. The CDR3 nucleotides read TGTGCCAGCAGTGAAGGACCCGCCCGGACAGGGTCCAATGAGCAGTTCTTC. Its translation is CASSEGPARTGSNEQFF.